The table lists the clone carrying this T cell receptor (beta chain) with a few counts. The antigen is not known. This sample is drawn from a study of persistence of HIV-infected CD4 T cells. This was the immunoSEQ version 4 assay in survey mode. Template was genomic DNA at 10 ng/uL, with up to 1 ug used per sample. Clones were read by immunoSEQ multiplex PCR, and TCRdb kept only the in-frame ones, dropping some. Counted here are some 13,000 clones, roughly 62% occurring once; the ten biggest clones make up about 7%. CDR1 and CDR2 (germline): MNHEY, SVGEGT. Trimming took 6 bases from V and 0 from J; bases not matched to a gene: 7. The CDR3 consists of 15 residues. Overlapping HIV-1 Gag 15-mer peptides at 0.95 to 1 ug per peptide per mL were used. Sorting selected CD4+ T cells upregulating both CD40 ligand and CD69.

The TCR sequence derives from an adult man with HIV who was CMV-seropositive. V usage is TRBV6-2 or TRBV6-3 and J usage is TRBJ2-7; 8 bases agree with TRBD2. The sample here was CD4+ T cells sorted from PBMCs after approximately 19-hour stimulation, taken from a patient who received antiretroviral therapy. CDR3 DNA: TGTGCCAGCAGCCGGGAGGGGGGGTCCTCCTACGAGCAGTACTTC. It codes for CASSREGGSSYEQYF.